Below, 11 T cell receptor beta chains from the same sample are listed, as sequenced in a study of sequential checkpoint blockade in melanoma. Produced via immunoSEQ multiplex PCR; TCRdb's table is partial and in-frame only. This sample has around 19,000 clones; 72% occur once, and the top ten carry 20% to 25%. Treatment in this sample: randomized to nivolumab then ipilimumab (arm A) or the reverse (arm B). Here the sequenced sample was CD8+ T cells sorted from blood (inferred from file names), taken from a patient given nivolumab and ipilimumab in sequence. The receptors shown here come from a human donor with melanoma.

This clone has only one observation. One end of the junction varies from germline; a read error may be responsible. The V and J genes are TRBV19 and TRBJ1-1; maybe TRBD1 (6 bases). CDR1 is LNHDA, CDR2 SQIVND, per germline (reference sequence). The CDR3 runs to 12 residues. For the CDR3, the DNA is TGTGCCAGTAGTATGGGGGACATAAGGCTTCTCTTT. Translation: CASSMGDIRLLF.

This rearrangement joins TRBV27 to TRBJ2-7; TRBD1 matches 7 bases. V trimming: 8 bases; J trimming: 3 bases; junction bases outside the gene matches: 10. CDR3 length: 14 amino acids. From germline, CDR1 is MNHEY and CDR2 SMNVEV (reference sequence). The CDR3, as DNA: TGTGCCAGCGCAATTGGGGCAGGGGGCTACGAGCAGTACTTC. It is translated as CASAIGAGGYEQYF.

The chain employs TRBV5-1 and TRBJ2-7; 9 positions agree with TRBD1. The CDR3 spans 13 residues. In germline, CDR1 is SGHRS, CDR2 YFSETQ. V lost 4 bases and J lost 7; bases outside the gene matches: 6. CDR3 amino acids: CASSADRGWEQYF. The CDR3 DNA is TGCGCCAGCAGCGCGGACAGGGGATGGGAGCAGTACTTC.

The genes are TRBV5-4 and TRBJ2-1; 8 positions agree with TRBD1. Trimming removed 6 bases from V and 0 bases from J; junction bases left unmatched: 11. Germline assignment: CDR1 SGHNT and CDR2 YYREEE (reference sequence). CDR3 size: 17 residues. In nucleotides, the CDR3 is TGTGCCAGCAACCGGGACAGGACCCTGAGCTCCTACAATGAGCAGTTCTTC. Encoded protein: CASNRDRTLSSYNEQFF.

The CDR3 nucleotides read TGTGCCAGCAGCTTAGACCCCAGCTATGGCTACACCTTC. Encoded protein: CASSLDPSYGYTF. The genes are TRBV11-2 and TRBJ1-2; no reliable D call. V dropped 0 bases and J dropped 4 bases, with 6 bases sitting between them. Germline loops: CDR1 SGHAT, CDR2 FQNNGV. This CDR3 is 13 amino acids long.

This clone was seen just once. V usage is TRBV10-1 and J usage is TRBJ2-7, with 7 bases identical to TRBD1. Losses at the gene ends were 3 bases for V and 3 bases for J; bases not matched to a gene: 5. Germline V gene data show CDR1 as WNHNN and CDR2 as SYGVQD (reference sequence). The length of the CDR3 is 14 residues. CDR3 amino acids: CASSDEGAGYEQYF. The CDR3 DNA reads as TGCGCCAGCAGTGACGAGGGGGCAGGCTACGAGCAGTACTTC.

The chain has TRBV6-6 and TRBJ1-1; no definite D call. There are 13 residues in the CDR3. V lost 3 bases to trimming and J lost 5 bases, with 10 bases between them. In germline, CDR1 is MNHNY, CDR2 SVGAGI (reference sequence). The CDR3 DNA sequence: TGTGCCAGCAGTTATAGGTCGGGTACTGAAGCTTTCTTT. Translation gives CASSYRSGTEAFF.

Here the CDR3 reads CASSEYGLASSYEQYF. CDR3 sequence (DNA): TGTGCCAGCAGCGAGTACGGACTAGCGTCTTCCTACGAGCAGTACTTC. The gene calls are TRBV7-3 and TRBJ2-7; TRBD2 agrees at 9 bases. The CDR3 is 16 residues long. In germline, CDR1 is SGHTA, CDR2 FQGTGA. The junction had 9 bases not matched to a gene; V was cut back by 5 bases and J by 1 base. The whole variable domain, remainder taken from reference TRBV7-3 and TRBJ2-7, is GAGVSQTPSNKVTEKGKYVELRCDPISGHTALYWYRQSLGQGPEFLIYFQGTGAADDSGLPNDRFFAVRPEGSVSTLKIQRTERGDSAVYLCASSEYGLASSYEQYFGPGTRLTVT.

This clone was seen more than once but under ten times. The J gene is TRBJ1-2, the V gene TRBV7-9; TRBD1 matches 9 bases. CDR1 and CDR2 from the germline V gene are SEHNR and FQNEAQ (reference sequence). The CDR3 is 15 residues long. V lost 6 bases to trimming and J lost 3 bases; unmatched junction nucleotides: 8. CDR3 loop: CASSSRTGEDYGYTF. The CDR3 DNA reads as TGTGCCAGCAGTTCGCGGACAGGGGAGGACTATGGCTACACCTTC.

The chain joins TRBV5-6 to TRBJ1-6; D not resolved. This CDR3 has 16 amino acids. In germline, CDR1 is SGHDT, CDR2 YYEEEE. Trimming shortened V by 0 bases and J by 0 bases, and 7 bases separated the two germline ends. In nucleotides, the CDR3 is TGTGCCAGCAGCTTGGCGGGGAGCTCCTATAATTCACCCCTCCACTTT. Residues: CASSLAGSSYNSPLHF.

This chain connects TRBV9 to TRBJ2-1, with 9 bases aligning to TRBD1. Unmatched junction bases numbered 6, after V lost 0 bases and J lost 2 bases. CDR3 length equals 17 residues. Germline V gene data show CDR1 as SGDLS and CDR2 as YYNGEE. The CDR3: CASSVGAGTGTYNEQFF. The DNA of the CDR3 is TGTGCCAGCAGCGTAGGGGCCGGGACAGGGACCTACAATGAGCAGTTCTTC.